This T cell receptor beta chain was recovered during a study of cytomegalovirus exposure and HLA in healthy donors. Findings and limits, study-wide: Within a later analysis, the majority of CMV-associated TCR beta chains appeared HLA-restricted.

In this sample, this clone turned up once. Its target is not known. CDR1 is SQVTM, CDR2 ANQGSEA, per germline. CDR3 size: 13 residues. V was clipped by 1 base and J by 7 bases, with 13 bases between them. Amplification used 60 Vbeta primers and 13 Jbeta primers. Measured with immunoSEQ multiplex PCR; TCRdb has only the in-frame clones, and not every one. The sample lists 30,000 to 40,000 clones; 65% were seen once. Sequences were obtained from PBMCs. The TCR was taken from a man aged 45 to 65 in good health and CMV-seropositive. The chain combines TRBV29-1 with TRBJ1-2; D may be TRBD1 (6 bases). CDR3 sequence (DNA): TGCAGCGTTGAAGTTGGGAGGGGGAGTGGCTACACCTTC. It encodes CSVEVGRGSGYTF.